The 9 T cell receptor beta chains presented below share a single source sample, sequenced in a study of read filtering for tumor transcriptome and immune sequencing. This library used approximately 370 ng RNA and molecular barcoded adaptors spanning alpha/delta and beta/gamma chains. Each CDR3 protein is one row after TCRdb ran MiXCR on the reads. The sample includes tens of thousands of distinct CDR3 sequences, roughly an eighth of them seen just once. The specimen was a population of CD138-negative cells sorted from bone marrow. The receptor set was obtained from a donor at least 40 years old with multiple myeloma.

This clonotype was found many times. The chain links TRBV4-2 to TRBJ1-1; D is unresolved. The CDR3 contains 14 residues. Germline V gives CDR1 LGHNA, CDR2 YNFKEQ. V lost 2 bases, J lost 4 bases, and 11 bases lay in between. CDR3 in amino acids: CASSQPGSVTEAFF. The CDR3 DNA is TGTGCCAGCAGCCAACCGGGAAGCGTCACTGAAGCTTTCTTT.

This clonotype came up a few times. This chain joins TRBV12-3 or TRBV12-4 and TRBJ2-3, with D possibly being TRBD2 (5 bases). The V gene lost 8 bases and the J gene lost 9 bases, with 27 bases spanning the gap. The CDR3 contains 16 residues. CDR3 sequence: CASGSPEGPKSLTQYF. The CDR3 DNA is TGTGCCAGCGGATCTCCCGAGGGTCCCAAGTCATTAACGCAGTATTTT.

This clonotype was found many times. The chain recombines TRBV12-3 or TRBV12-4 with TRBJ2-4; perhaps D is TRBD1 or TRBD2 (5 bases each). V dropped 6 bases and J dropped 1 base, with 16 bases sitting between them. CDR3 length: 16 amino acids. CDR3 in amino acids: CASRPGTSTAKNIQYF. Here the CDR3 DNA reads TGTGCCAGCAGACCCGGGACGTCTACGGCCAAAAACATTCAGTACTTC.

At least ten counts were recorded for this clonotype. The rearrangement uses TRBV10-3 and TRBJ2-5; no definite D call. Germline V gene sequence: CDR1 ENHRY, CDR2 SYGVKD. Between the trimmed V and J ends, which lost 3 bases and 5 bases, there was a span of 4 bases. The CDR3 runs to 11 residues. The CDR3: CAISELETQYF. The DNA of the CDR3 is TGTGCCATCAGTGAATTGGAGACCCAGTACTTC.

To note about this clonotype: Compared with germline, one end of the junction differs, possibly owing to a read error. The rearrangement links TRBV12-3 or TRBV12-4 to TRBJ2-1; 9 nucleotides match TRBD2. The CDR3 has 15 amino acids. CDR3 nucleotide sequence: TGTGCCACCAGTTTAAAGGCTAGCGGGAACAATGAGCAGTTCTTC. It encodes CATSLKASGNNEQFF.

This clonotype was recorded at least ten times. The rearrangement links TRBV7-9 to TRBJ1-1; a possible D gene is TRBD1 (6 bases). This CDR3 is built from 15 residues. Germline lookup yields CDR1 SEHNR and CDR2 FQNEAQ (reference sequence). Trimming removed 2 bases from V and 0 bases from J, with 10 bases in between. The CDR3 nucleotides are TGTGCCAGCAGCTTACCGGGACAACTGAACACTGAAGCTTTCTTT. Translation: CASSLPGQLNTEAFF.

This clonotype was counted a few times. Possible read error: a much larger clone is one base away. The CDR3 does not end in the conserved phenylalanine or tryptophan, so this is likely a read error. The rearrangement links TRBV5-4 to TRBJ2-1; 7 bases agree with TRBD2. CDR1 and CDR2 from the germline V gene are SGHNT and YYREEE (reference sequence). The V gene end was trimmed by 2 bases and the J gene end by 8 bases; junction bases not matched to a gene: 10. This CDR3 region has 15 residues. In DNA, the CDR3 is TGTGCCAGCAGCTTTGGGGCTAGCGGAGGGTATGAGCAGTTCCTC. Protein product: CASSFGASGGYEQFL.

This clonotype has a count of ten or more. V is TRBV29-1 and J is TRBJ2-1; D is ambiguous. CDR1 is SQVTM and CDR2 is ANQGSEA in the germline V gene. CDR3 length equals 10 residues. V was pared by 0 bases and J by 13 bases, with 7 bases between. CDR3 bases: TGCAGCGTTGAAGATGCAGATCAGTTCTTC. Amino acid sequence: CSVEDADQFF.

This clonotype has a count of ten or more. The CDR3 nucleotides are TGCAGCGTTGTTTACGGTCAAAGAACCTACGAGCAGTACTTC. Translating gives CSVVYGQRTYEQYF. V gene TRBV29-1 combines with J gene TRBJ2-7; no definite D call. The CDR3 is 14 amino acids. V gave up 4 bases and J gave up 2 bases, with 15 bases separating them. Germline V CDR1 and CDR2: SQVTM, ANQGSEA.